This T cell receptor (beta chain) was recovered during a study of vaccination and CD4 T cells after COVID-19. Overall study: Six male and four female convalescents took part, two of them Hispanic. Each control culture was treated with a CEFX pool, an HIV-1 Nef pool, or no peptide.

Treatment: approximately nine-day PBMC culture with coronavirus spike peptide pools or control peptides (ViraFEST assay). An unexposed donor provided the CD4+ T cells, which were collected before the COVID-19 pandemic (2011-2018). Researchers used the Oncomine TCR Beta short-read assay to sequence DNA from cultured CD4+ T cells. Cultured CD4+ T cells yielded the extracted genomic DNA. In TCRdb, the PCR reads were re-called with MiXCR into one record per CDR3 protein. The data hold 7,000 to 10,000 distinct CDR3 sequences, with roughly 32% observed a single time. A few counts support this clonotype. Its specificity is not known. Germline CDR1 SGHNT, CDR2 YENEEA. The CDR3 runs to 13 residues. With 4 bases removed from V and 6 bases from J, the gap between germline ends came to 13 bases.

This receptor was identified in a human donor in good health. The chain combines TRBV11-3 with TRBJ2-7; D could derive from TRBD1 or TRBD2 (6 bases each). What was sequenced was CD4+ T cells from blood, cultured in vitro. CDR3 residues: CASSSKGGSEQYF. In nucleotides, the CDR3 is TGTGCCAGCAGCTCCAAGGGGGGCAGCGAGCAGTACTTC.